This record concerns one T cell receptor (beta chain) sequence. Its antigen is still unknown. Repertoires were generated with immunoSEQ multiplex PCR, while TCRdb's copy carries only in-frame clones and drops some. The table shows hundreds of thousands of clones, with around 97% occurring only once. The record originates from a study of shared clonotypes between healthy human individuals. CD45RA+ naive and CD45RA-negative memory subsets were separated from CD4+ cells. In germline, CDR1 is LNHDA, CDR2 SQIVND (reference sequence). Germline trimming cut 6 bases from V and 2 bases from J; bases unmatched to any gene: 5. This CDR3 comprises 15 residues. Study results and caveats: Shared across a few donors were 4% to 6% of the naive CD4 clonotypes. Generation of non-shared clonotypes was less probable than generation of clonotypes shared by all four donors.

The receptor comes from a woman in her 30s in good health. The chain couples TRBV19 to TRBJ1-5, with 9 bases lining up with TRBD1. Input material: naive CD4+ T cells sorted from blood. Noted subset: CD45RA+ positively selected. The CDR3 DNA sequence: TGTGCCAGTAGAACGGGACAGGGACGCAATCAGCCCCAGCATTTT. It codes for CASRTGQGRNQPQHF.